This T cell receptor (beta chain) was documented in a study of shared clonotypes between healthy human individuals. On the study more broadly: Each donor's CD4 naive and CD4 memory cells filled three plates apiece, CD8 naive two, and CD8 memory one. Study findings and constraints: Naive subsets, compared against memory subsets, generally had larger estimated richness values.

The naive CD8 fraction comprised CD45RO-negative cells positively selected for CCR7 and excluded terminally differentiated effector memory CD45RA+ cells. Of note for this clone: Its target is unknown.

Germline V gene lookup returns CDR1 SEHNR and CDR2 FQNEAQ (reference sequence). The V and J ends lost 3 bases and 0 bases respectively, with 20 bases between them. The CDR3 totals 18 residues. For every subset, genomic DNA was evenly distributed across several immunoSEQ plates. Sorted-subset replicate PCRs used 200 ng of genomic DNA. This amount corresponded to about 30,000 T cell genomes. Profiled with immunoSEQ multiplex PCR; TCRdb holds only in-frame clones, not every one. The sample carries about 2.1 million clones, approximately 94% recorded once. J is TRBJ1-2 and V is TRBV7-9; D is uncertain. What was sequenced was naive CD8+ T cells from PBMCs. This TCR derives from a man aged 18 to 29 in good health. Some clones in this sample may be carry-over from other donors' samples. The CDR3 DNA is TGTGCCAGCAGCTTTGTGACAAAGAGAGGGCAAGCTAACTATGGCTACACCTTC. Translated, it gives CASSFVTKRGQANYGYTF.